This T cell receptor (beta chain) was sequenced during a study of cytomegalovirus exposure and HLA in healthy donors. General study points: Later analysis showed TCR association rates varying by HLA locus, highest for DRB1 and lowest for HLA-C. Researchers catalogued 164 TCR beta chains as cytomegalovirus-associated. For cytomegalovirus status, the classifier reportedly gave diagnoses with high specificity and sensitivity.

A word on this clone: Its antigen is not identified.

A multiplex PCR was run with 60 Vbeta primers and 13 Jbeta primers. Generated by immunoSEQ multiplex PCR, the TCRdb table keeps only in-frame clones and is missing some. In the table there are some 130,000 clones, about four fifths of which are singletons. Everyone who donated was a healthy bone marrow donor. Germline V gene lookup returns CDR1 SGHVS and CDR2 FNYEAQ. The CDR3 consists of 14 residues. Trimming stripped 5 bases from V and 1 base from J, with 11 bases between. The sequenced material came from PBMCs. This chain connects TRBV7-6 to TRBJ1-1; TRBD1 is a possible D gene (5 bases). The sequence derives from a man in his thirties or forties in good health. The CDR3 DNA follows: TGTGCCAGCAGCCCTGGGGCTGGGAACACTGAAGCTTTCTTT. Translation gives CASSPGAGNTEAFF.